These T cell receptor beta chains were read from a single sample in a study of T cells in Graves' hyperthyroidism and ophthalmopathy. A single record per CDR3 protein comes from TCRdb applying MiXCR to the multiplex PCR reads. The data contain 300,000 or so distinct CDR3 sequences, approximately 16% of them singletons. The specimen sequenced was blood. These receptor sequences come from a man aged 30-40 years with Graves' hyperthyroidism. Each CDR3 is given with its conserved first and last residue.

V	J	CDR3
TRBV12-3/TRBV12-4	TRBJ2-3	CASSLGDSVIDTQYF
TRBV5-4	TRBJ2-2	CASSHPSRGGSGELFF
TRBV7-6	TRBJ2-7	CASSPGPLAGEQYF
TRBV3-1	TRBJ1-6	CASSQVVDGSPLHF
TRBV27	TRBJ2-1	CASSLSRPQSSYNEQFF
TRBV3-1	TRBJ2-2	CASSSSGRAGGELFF
TRBV30	TRBJ2-2	CAWSRELLGELFF
TRBV10-3	TRBJ2-1	CAIRGGVAVYNEQFF
TRBV30	TRBJ2-7	CAWSPSGGEQYF
TRBV20-1	TRBJ2-5	CSPWGTETQYF
TRBV12-3/TRBV12-4	TRBJ2-5	CASSPRESGETQYF
TRBV6-1	TRBJ2-7	CATGPTGAYEQYF
TRBV20-1	TRBJ2-1	CSAYTGTYNEQFF
TRBV12-3/TRBV12-4	TRBJ2-1	CASSTSGTKTLNNEQFF
TRBV27	TRBJ2-3	CASSLTPGLAGEYPPPDTQYF
TRBV7-2	TRBJ1-2	CASTNDRRLGGGYTF
TRBV7-9	TRBJ2-1	CASSPVPGNEQFF
TRBV30	TRBJ1-2	CAWSPRHDGYTF
TRBV30	TRBJ1-4	CAWSEVINEKLFF
TRBV4-1	TRBJ2-7	CASSRETYEQYF
TRBV30	TRBJ2-5	CAWSVRGTNFRKTQYF
TRBV27	TRBJ1-2	CASSSRTGIVYGYTF
TRBV5-1	TRBJ1-2	CASSPGPRNYGYTF
TRBV5-1	TRBJ2-7	CASSRGTTAGNEQYF
TRBV7-8	TRBJ2-5	CASRLDPRTEETQYF